Given below is one T cell receptor beta chain in context. Its target is unknown. Profiling relied on immunoSEQ multiplex PCR, and the TCRdb table lists in-frame clones only, not all of them. The sample consists of about 160,000 clones, about 91% of them appearing once. The data stem from a study of T cell responses to AZD1222 COVID-19 vaccine. Study findings and constraints: Baseline antibody screening turned up just a handful of seropositive AZD1222 recipients. An increase in Spike-specific TCR breadth and depth was observed after two AZD1222 doses. Unmutated regions of variants are reportedly targeted by nearly half of spike-specific TCRs. Donor demographics were predominantly white British with a female majority; clonal diversity may be underestimated.

The CDR3 has 13 amino acids. Trimming removed 2 bases from V and 4 bases from J, with 11 bases in between. Germline V gene sequence: CDR1 GTSNPN, CDR2 SVGIG (reference sequence). Sample: peripheral blood, taken on day 0 of MenACWY control vaccination. The chain links TRBV30 to TRBJ1-2; tentatively, D is TRBD1 (5 bases). This receptor was identified in an adult in good health. CDR3 residues: CAWSRGVGYGYTF. CDR3 DNA: TGTGCCTGGAGTCGGGGGGTCGGCTATGGCTACACCTTC. The full variable domain, rest sourced from reference TRBV30 and TRBJ1-2, is SQTIHQWPATLVQPVGSPLSLECTVEGTSNPNLYWYRQAAGRGLQLLFYSVGIGQISSEVPQNLSASRPQDRQFILSSKKLLLSDSGFYLCAWSRGVGYGYTFGSGTRLTVV.